These T cell receptor beta chains were read from a single sample in a study of blood T cell repertoires in COVID-19. Libraries were prepared by immunoSEQ multiplex PCR; TCRdb keeps only in-frame clonotypes and omits some of them. In the table there are about 260,000 clones, roughly 84% of which are singletons. Sequenced: peripheral blood. These receptors all stem from a human donor in a cohort sampled during active COVID-19. Both conserved end residues are part of each CDR3. The D gene is left open where the match is weak. Part of the rows lack a size; the others show once, few, many or a class for expanded clones.

>TRBJ2-7|TRBD1|15|TRBV4-1|many
TGCGCCAGCAGCGCCCAGGGGGCACTTTCTCGGGAGCAGTACTTC
CASSAQGALSREQYF
>TRBJ2-7|.|13|TRBV11-3|.
TGTGCCAGCAGCCTTGCGAATTCCTACGAGCAGTACTTC
CASSLANSYEQYF
>TRBJ2-5|.|13|TRBV3-1/TRBV3-2|.
TGTGCCAGCAGCCGTGGGGGCTTGGAGACCCAGTACTTC
CASSRGGLETQYF
>TRBJ2-6|TRBD1|17|TRBV7-8|.
TGTGCCAGCAGCTATAGTACAGGGGGTGCTGGGGCCAACGTCCTGACTTTC
CASSYSTGGAGANVLTF
>TRBJ2-7|TRBD2|14|TRBV5-6|.
TGTGCCAGCAGCCCTAGCGGGAGAATCTACGAGCAGTACTTC
CASSPSGRIYEQYF
>TRBJ2-1|.|14|TRBV7-3|.
TGTGCCAGCAGCTTAACCCTAGCTGGCAATGAGCAGTTCTTC
CASSLTLAGNEQFF
>TRBJ2-5|TRBD1|15|TRBV28|.
TGTGCCAGCAGGCCCCGGGACAGGGGGCGAGAGACCCAGTACTTC
CASRPRDRGRETQYF
>TRBJ2-7|TRBD2|13|TRBV10-3|.
TGTGCCACCTCTAGCGGGGGGGCTTACGAGCAGTACTTC
CATSSGGAYEQYF
>TRBJ2-5|.|13|TRBV2|.
TGTGCCAGCAGTTTCTACAGACAAGAGACCCAGTACTTC
CASSFYRQETQYF
>TRBJ1-1|TRBD1|16|TRBV19|.
TGTGCCAGTAGTCGAGGGACAGGGGGCGCTCGGACTGAAGCTTTCTTT
CASSRGTGGARTEAFF
>TRBJ2-1|TRBD2|17|TRBV5-1|.
TGCGCCAGCAGCTCTACTTCCGGGACTAGGGTTGTCAATGAGCAGTTCTTC
CASSSTSGTRVVNEQFF
>TRBJ2-1|.|13|TRBV11-2|.
TGTGCCAGCAGCTCAGAGCTCCGGGGGGAGCAGTTCTTC
CASSSELRGEQFF
>TRBJ1-6|TRBD1|14|TRBV5-1|.
TGCGCCAGCAGCTCGGGACAGTCAAATTCACCCCTCCACTTT
CASSSGQSNSPLHF
>TRBJ2-2|.|15|TRBV10-3|.
TGTGCCATCAGTGAGTCCAGGGTCGGCACCGGGGAGCTGTTTTTT
CAISESRVGTGELFF
>TRBJ1-1|.|15|TRBV6-5|.
TGTGCCAGCAGTTACTCGAGGGGAGGAATACCTGAAGCTTTCTTT
CASSYSRGGIPEAFF
>TRBJ1-1|TRBD1|18|TRBV10-3|.
TGTGCCATCAGTGGGGTGCCCGGGACAGGGGCCTCGAACACTGAAGCTTTCTTT
CAISGVPGTGASNTEAFF
>TRBJ2-7|TRBD2|14|TRBV19|.
TGTGCCAGTAGTATACCGGGGGGGGCGCACGAGCAGTACTTC
CASSIPGGAHEQYF
>TRBJ1-3|.|15|TRBV5-8|.
TGTGCCAGCAGCTTATCGGGACTCTCTGGAAACACCATATATTTT
CASSLSGLSGNTIYF
>TRBJ2-7|.|15|TRBV11-2|.
TGTGCCAGCAGCCGAGGGGGCGGGGAGTCCTACGAGCAGTACTTC
CASSRGGGESYEQYF
>TRBJ2-5|TRBD2|17|TRBV4-1|.
TGCGCCAGCAGACAAGTTGGGGGAGGGTTAGGTCGGGAGACCCAGTACTTC
CASRQVGGGLGRETQYF
>TRBJ2-6|.|15|TRBV7-3|.
TGTGCCAGCAGACCCGGAGGGTCAGGGGCCAACGTCCTGACTTTC
CASRPGGSGANVLTF
>TRBJ1-1|.|15|TRBV27|.
TGTGCCAGCAGTTCCAAAGGAAGAGGGAGGACTGAAGCTTTCTTT
CASSSKGRGRTEAFF
>TRBJ1-5|.|14|TRBV19|.
TGTGCCAGTAGTATCAACCCGACGGGGCAGCCCCAGCATTTT
CASSINPTGQPQHF
>TRBJ2-2|.|17|TRBV4-1|.
TGCGCCAGCAGCCGAGGGAGGACAGGACCAAACACCGGGGAGCTGTTTTTT
CASSRGRTGPNTGELFF
>TRBJ2-7|TRBD2|15|TRBV28|.
TGTGCCAGCAGTCCCCTCTCGGGGGGGCTTTACGAGCAGTACTTC
CASSPLSGGLYEQYF
>TRBJ2-7|.|13|TRBV5-1|.
TGCGCCAGCAGCTTCGGGAGTCCGGGCGAGCAGTACTTC
CASSFGSPGEQYF
>TRBJ2-7|TRBD2|13|TRBV2|.
TGTGCCAGAGAGGGACTAGCGGGACTCGAGCAGTACTTC
CAREGLAGLEQYF
>TRBJ2-3|TRBD1|14|TRBV9|.
TGTGCCAGCAGCGACGACAGGGCGTCGGGTACGCAGTATTTT
CASSDDRASGTQYF
>TRBJ2-2|TRBD1|13|TRBV2|.
TGTGCCAGCAGTGCGACAGGGCCCGGGGAGCTGTTTTTT
CASSATGPGELFF
>TRBJ2-1|.|14|TRBV7-8|.
TGTGCCAGCAGCCTCGGGACTCTCTTCGATGAGCAGTTCTTC
CASSLGTLFDEQFF
>TRBJ2-1|.|14|TRBV3-1/TRBV3-2|once
TGTGCCAGCAGCCAAGCACTAGCACGGAATGAGCAGTTCTTC
CASSQALARNEQFF
>TRBJ2-5|TRBD2|16|TRBV27|.
TGTGCCAGCAGTTTAAGATCTAGCGGGGGCCAAGAGACCCAGTACTTC
CASSLRSSGGQETQYF
>TRBJ2-4|TRBD1|15|TRBV15|.
TGTGCCACCAGCAGATCTGGGGGACAGGGTACCATTCAGTACTTC
CATSRSGGQGTIQYF
>TRBJ2-5|TRBD2|16|TRBV4-2|.
TGTGCCAGCAGCCAAGAATGGACTAGCGGACAAGAGACCCAGTACTTC
CASSQEWTSGQETQYF
>TRBJ2-2|.|13|TRBV5-1|.
TGCGCCAGCAGCTTTATGGAGGGCGGGGAGCTGTTTTTT
CASSFMEGGELFF
>TRBJ2-3|.|13|TRBV18|.
TGTGCCAGCTCAGACGGGAACGGAGATACGCAGTATTTT
CASSDGNGDTQYF
>TRBJ2-3|.|14|TRBV21-1|.
TGTGCCAGCAGCAGCGGGCCCGTAGGTGATACGCAGTATTTT
CASSSGPVGDTQYF
>TRBJ2-7|TRBD1|14|TRBV6-5|.
TGTGCCAGCAGTACGCCGACAGGGGCCTACGAGCAGTACTTC
CASSTPTGAYEQYF
>TRBJ2-2|.|13|TRBV11-3|.
TGTGCCAGCAGCTTAGGCGTTCGGGGGGAGCTGTTTTTT
CASSLGVRGELFF
>TRBJ2-5|.|14|TRBV11-3|.
TGTGCCAGCAGCTCCGGACCTAGCTTGGAGACCCAGTACTTC
CASSSGPSLETQYF
>TRBJ2-7|.|15|TRBV7-8|.
TGTGCCAGCAGCCACCTCACAGCTACTTCCTACGAGCAGTACTTC
CASSHLTATSYEQYF
>TRBJ2-3|.|12|TRBV28|.
TGTGCCAGCCAGGGGCAAGTAGATACGCAGTATTTT
CASQGQVDTQYF
>TRBJ1-2|.|13|TRBV5-4|.
TGTGCCAGCAGCGCTACAGGGAGCGACGGCTACACCTTC
CASSATGSDGYTF
>TRBJ2-1|TRBD2|15|TRBV10-3|.
TGTGCCATCAGTTTTCTAGCGGGGGACGAGGGCGAGCAGTTCTTC
CAISFLAGDEGEQFF
>TRBJ1-1|.|16|TRBV29-1|.
TGCAGCGTTTTTCGTCAGTCATCTGCAGTGAACACTGAAGCTTTCTTT
CSVFRQSSAVNTEAFF
>TRBJ1-1|TRBD1|17|TRBV5-1|.
TGCGCCAGCAGTCGGGGACAGGGTGGGGAAGCGGACACTGAAGCTTTCTTT
CASSRGQGGEADTEAFF
>TRBJ1-2|TRBD1|15|TRBV4-1|.
TGCGCCAGCAGCCAAGGTCGGCGGACAGGGTATGGCTACACCTTC
CASSQGRRTGYGYTF
>TRBJ1-1|.|13|TRBV18|once
TGTGCCAGTTCGCAAGGGGGGAACACTGAAGCTTTCTTT
CASSQGGNTEAFF
>TRBJ2-2|TRBD2|16|TRBV6-2/TRBV6-3|.
TGTGCCAGCAGTTATTCGGCACCGGGAGGCCCCGGGGAGCTGTTTTTT
CASSYSAPGGPGELFF
>TRBJ1-6|.|14|TRBV5-5|.
TGTGCCAGCAGCTTGTCTCGTGGCAATTCACCCCTCCACTTT
CASSLSRGNSPLHF
>TRBJ2-7|TRBD2|14|TRBV11-2|.
TGTGCCAGCAGCTTGGTAGCGGGGGGTTACGAGCAGTACTTC
CASSLVAGGYEQYF
>TRBJ1-6|.|15|TRBV19|once
TGTGCCAGTAGCACTACCGGGACCTATAATTCACCCCTCCACTTT
CASSTTGTYNSPLHF
>TRBJ2-7|.|14|TRBV9|few
TGTGCCAGCAGCGTAGGTAGCGGTGGGTACGAGCAGTACTTC
CASSVGSGGYEQYF
>TRBJ2-3|.|12|TRBV19|.
TGTGCCAGTAGTTCGGCGGGGGATACGCAGTATTTT
CASSSAGDTQYF
>TRBJ1-4|.|14|TRBV28|.
TGTGCCAGCTGCCTACCGCACCAGGGGGAAAAACTGTTTTTT
CASCLPHQGEKLFF
>TRBJ2-1|.|14|TRBV2|.
TGTGCCAGCAGCCGGGACTTAGCCGACAATGAGCAGTTCTTC
CASSRDLADNEQFF
>TRBJ1-2|TRBD1|16|TRBV4-3|.
TGCGCCAGCAGCCAGGGAAGCAGGGGGCTCTCGAGTGGCTACACCTTC
CASSQGSRGLSSGYTF
>TRBJ2-1|TRBD1|17|TRBV4-3|few
TGCGCCAGCAGCGCAAGTTTCTCCGGGACAGGCTACAATGAGCAGTTCTTC
CASSASFSGTGYNEQFF
>TRBJ1-6|.|14|TRBV11-2|once
TGTGCCAGCAGCTTACTTCAGGGTACTTCACCCCTCCACTTT
CASSLLQGTSPLHF
>TRBJ1-5|TRBD1|15|TRBV19|.
TGTGCCAGTATCGATACAGGGGGCCGGAATCAGCCCCAGCATTTT
CASIDTGGRNQPQHF